This TCR beta chain was identified during a study of blood T cell repertoires in COVID-19. The wider study: Specimens from acute and convalescent COVID-19 originated in the United States, Italy and Spain.

As originally analysed: From reference gene primer amplification, estimates of nucleated cell counts were derived. The method was immunoSEQ multiplex PCR; TCRdb's version includes in-frame clones alone and lacks a portion of them. The V and J calls and clone size are taken from that table; D and trimming were inferred from the DNA. The sample has under 250,000 clones, 65% to 90% seen once; the top ten hold about 9.1%. The CDR3 is 14 residues long. V was shortened by 3 bases and J by 1 base, with 7 bases between the two germline ends. Germline lookup yields CDR1 SGHTA and CDR2 FQGNSA. The sample consisted of PBMCs or T cells enriched from blood (not recorded which). This sequence was found in a woman aged 45-65 years with acute COVID-19. The chain is built from TRBV7-2 and TRBJ1-5; a possible D gene is TRBD1 (5 bases). The CDR3 is CASSFRESNQPQHF. CDR3 nucleotides: TGTGCCAGCAGCTTCAGGGAAAGCAATCAGCCCCAGCATTTT.